The T cell receptor (beta chain) described here comes from a study of OX40 agonist ivuxolimab in advanced cancers. Study information: An agonistic anti-OX40 (CD134) antibody, ivuxolimab, was used to treat the patients. The group had a mean age of around 60 years, ranged from roughly 20 to 80, and was roughly 80% male.

General study findings and limits: Relative to CD4+ cells, CD8+ T cells on average had more expanded clones.

Repertoires were generated with immunoSEQ multiplex PCR, while TCRdb's copy carries only in-frame clones and drops some. The profile shows about 56,000 clones, around 90% of them singletons. The CDR3 is 15 amino acids. Germline V gene lookup returns CDR1 MNHNS and CDR2 SASEGT. The V gene end was trimmed by 1 base and the J gene end by 4 bases; junction bases not matched to a gene: 5. In its sample, this clone was seen once. Its antigen remains unidentified. The chain couples TRBV6-1 to TRBJ2-5; 8 nucleotides line up with TRBD1. The sample was CD4+ or CD8+ T cells sorted from blood, taken in a trial of the OX40 agonist ivuxolimab. The receptor was isolated from an adult with an advanced solid tumor such as melanoma, head and neck, liver or kidney cancer. The CDR3 reads CASSEVDRVVETQYF. In nucleotides, the CDR3 is TGTGCCAGCAGTGAAGTGGACAGGGTGGTAGAGACCCAGTACTTC.